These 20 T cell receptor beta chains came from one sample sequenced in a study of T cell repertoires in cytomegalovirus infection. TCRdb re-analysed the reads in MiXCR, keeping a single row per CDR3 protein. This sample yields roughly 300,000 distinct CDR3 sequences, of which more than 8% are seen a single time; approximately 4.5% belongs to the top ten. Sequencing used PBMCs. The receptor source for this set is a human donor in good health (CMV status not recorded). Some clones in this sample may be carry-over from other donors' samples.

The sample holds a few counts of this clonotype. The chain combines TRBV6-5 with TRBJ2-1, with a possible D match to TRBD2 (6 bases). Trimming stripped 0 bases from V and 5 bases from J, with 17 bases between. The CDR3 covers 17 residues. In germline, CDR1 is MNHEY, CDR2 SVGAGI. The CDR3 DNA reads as TGTGCCAGCAGTTACTCGACCGTGCCGGGAGCTCACAATGAGCAGTTCTTC. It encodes CASSYSTVPGAHNEQFF.

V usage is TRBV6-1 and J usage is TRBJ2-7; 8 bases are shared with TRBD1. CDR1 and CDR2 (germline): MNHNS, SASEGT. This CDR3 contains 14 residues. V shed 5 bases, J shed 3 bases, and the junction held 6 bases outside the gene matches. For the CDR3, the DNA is TGTGCCAGCAGTAAAGACAGGGGTGACTACGAGCAGTACTTC. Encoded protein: CASSKDRGDYEQYF.

The CDR3 DNA sequence: TGTGCCAGCAGCCAGCAGCTGTACCAAGAGACCCAGTACTTC. This sequence encodes CASSQQLYQETQYF. The chain carries TRBV11-2 and TRBJ2-5; D is unresolved. V lost 5 bases and J 0 bases, leaving 10 bases between the germline ends. CDR3 length: 14 amino acids. CDR1 and CDR2 from the germline V gene are SGHAT and FQNNGV.

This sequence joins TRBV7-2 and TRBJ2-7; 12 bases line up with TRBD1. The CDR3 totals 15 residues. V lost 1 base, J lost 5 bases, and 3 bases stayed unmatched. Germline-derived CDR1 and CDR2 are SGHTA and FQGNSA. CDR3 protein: CASSLVGTGGHEQYF. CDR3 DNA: TGTGCCAGCAGCTTAGTTGGGACAGGGGGCCACGAGCAGTACTTC.

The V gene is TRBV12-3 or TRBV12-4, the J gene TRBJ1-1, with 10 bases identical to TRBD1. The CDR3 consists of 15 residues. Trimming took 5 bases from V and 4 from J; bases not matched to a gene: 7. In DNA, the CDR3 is TGTGCCAGCAGTGCTTCCGGGACAGGGGCCACTGAAGCTTTCTTT. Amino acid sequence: CASSASGTGATEAFF.

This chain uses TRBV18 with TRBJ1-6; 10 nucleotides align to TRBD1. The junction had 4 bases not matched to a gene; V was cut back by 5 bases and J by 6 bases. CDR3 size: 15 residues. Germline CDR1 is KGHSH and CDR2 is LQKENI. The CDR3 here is CASSRDRGRNSPLHF. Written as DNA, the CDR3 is TGTGCCAGCTCAAGGGACAGGGGTCGTAATTCACCCCTCCACTTT. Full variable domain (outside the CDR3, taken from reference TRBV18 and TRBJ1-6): NAGVMQNPRHLVRRRGQEARLRCSPMKGHSHVYWYRQLPEEGLKFMVYLQKENIIDESGMPKERFSAEFPKEGPSILRIQQVVRGDSAAYFCASSRDRGRNSPLHFGNGTRLTVT.

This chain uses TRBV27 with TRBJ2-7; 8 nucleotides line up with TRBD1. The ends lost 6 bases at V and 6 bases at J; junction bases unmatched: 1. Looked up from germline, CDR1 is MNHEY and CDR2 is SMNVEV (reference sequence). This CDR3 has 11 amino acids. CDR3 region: CASRQGVEQYF. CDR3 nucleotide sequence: TGTGCCAGCAGACAGGGGGTCGAGCAGTACTTC.

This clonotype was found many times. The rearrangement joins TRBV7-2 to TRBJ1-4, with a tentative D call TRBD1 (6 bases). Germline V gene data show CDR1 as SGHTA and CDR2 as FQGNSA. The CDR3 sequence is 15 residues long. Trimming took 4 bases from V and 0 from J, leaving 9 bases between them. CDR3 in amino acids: CASSSRQATNEKLFF. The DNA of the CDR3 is TGTGCCAGCAGCTCACGACAGGCAACTAATGAAAAACTGTTTTTT.

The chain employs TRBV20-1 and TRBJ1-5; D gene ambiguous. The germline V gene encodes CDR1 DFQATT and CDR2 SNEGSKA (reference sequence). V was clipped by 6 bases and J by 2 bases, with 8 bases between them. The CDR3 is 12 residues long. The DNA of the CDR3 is TGCAGTGCCAAGACTGGCAATCAGCCCCAGCATTTT. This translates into CSAKTGNQPQHF.

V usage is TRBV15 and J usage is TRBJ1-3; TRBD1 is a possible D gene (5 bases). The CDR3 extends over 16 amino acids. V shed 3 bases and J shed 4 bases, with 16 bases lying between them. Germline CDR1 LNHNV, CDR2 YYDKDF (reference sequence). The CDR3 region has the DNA TGTGCCACCAGCAGGAATCGGGACCGAGAAGGAAACACCATATATTTT. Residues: CATSRNRDREGNTIYF.

The CDR3 bases are TGTGCCAGCAGAGTTATTAGCATATACGAGCAGTACTTC. This gives the protein CASRVISIYEQYF. The chain is built from TRBV6-6 and TRBJ2-7; no reliable D call. With 6 bases removed from V and 4 bases from J, the gap between germline ends came to 13 bases. In germline, CDR1 is MNHNY, CDR2 SVGAGI (reference sequence). The CDR3 totals 13 residues.

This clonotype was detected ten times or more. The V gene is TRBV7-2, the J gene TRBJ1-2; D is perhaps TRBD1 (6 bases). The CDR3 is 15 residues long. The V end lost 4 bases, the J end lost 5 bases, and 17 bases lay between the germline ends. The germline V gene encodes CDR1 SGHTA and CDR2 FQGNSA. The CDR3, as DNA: TGTGCCAGCAGCTCCCGGACAGCTTTGGAGTATGGCTACACCTTC. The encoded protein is CASSSRTALEYGYTF.

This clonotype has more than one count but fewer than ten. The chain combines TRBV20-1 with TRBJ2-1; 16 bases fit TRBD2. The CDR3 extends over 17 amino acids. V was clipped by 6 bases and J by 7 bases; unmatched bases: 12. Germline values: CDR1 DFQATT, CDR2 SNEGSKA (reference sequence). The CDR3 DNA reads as TGCAGTGCCCCGCCGGGACTAGCGGGAGGGCCGGTGAATGAGCAGTTCTTC. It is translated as CSAPPGLAGGPVNEQFF.

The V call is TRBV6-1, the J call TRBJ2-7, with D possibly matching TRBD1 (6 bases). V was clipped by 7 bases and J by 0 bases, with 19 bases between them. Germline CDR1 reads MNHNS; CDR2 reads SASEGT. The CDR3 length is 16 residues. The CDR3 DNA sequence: TGTGCCAGCAACCTGCTGGCACAGGGCTTCTCCTACGAGCAGTACTTC. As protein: CASNLLAQGFSYEQYF.

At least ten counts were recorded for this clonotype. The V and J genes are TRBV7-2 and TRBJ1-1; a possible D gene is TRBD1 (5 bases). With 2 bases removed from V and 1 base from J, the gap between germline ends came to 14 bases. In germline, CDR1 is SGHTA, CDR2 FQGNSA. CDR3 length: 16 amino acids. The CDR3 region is CASSLFFGGGNTEAFF. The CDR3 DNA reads TGTGCCAGCAGCTTATTTTTCGGGGGAGGGAACACTGAAGCTTTCTTT.

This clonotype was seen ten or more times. The CDR3 sequence is CASSQDTANYGYTF. DNA for the CDR3: TGCGCCAGCAGCCAAGACACTGCTAACTATGGCTACACCTTC. The rearrangement uses TRBV4-1 and TRBJ1-2; D gene ambiguous. Trimming removed 0 bases at V and 0 bases at J, with 5 bases between. Germline lookup yields CDR1 MGHRA and CDR2 YSYEKL. The CDR3 contains 14 residues.

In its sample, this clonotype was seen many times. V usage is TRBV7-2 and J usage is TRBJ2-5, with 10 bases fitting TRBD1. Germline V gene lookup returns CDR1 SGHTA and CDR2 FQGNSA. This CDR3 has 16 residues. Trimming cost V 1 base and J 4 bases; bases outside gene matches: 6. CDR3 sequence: CASSLVGQGLGETQYF. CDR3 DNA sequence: TGTGCCAGCAGCTTAGTGGGACAGGGGTTGGGAGAGACCCAGTACTTC.

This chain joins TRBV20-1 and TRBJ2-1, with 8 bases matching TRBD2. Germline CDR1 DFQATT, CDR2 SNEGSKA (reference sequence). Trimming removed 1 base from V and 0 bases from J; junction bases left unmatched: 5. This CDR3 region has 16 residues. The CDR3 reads CSARATTSGSYNEQFF. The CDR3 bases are TGCAGTGCTAGAGCCACAACTAGCGGCTCCTACAATGAGCAGTTCTTC.

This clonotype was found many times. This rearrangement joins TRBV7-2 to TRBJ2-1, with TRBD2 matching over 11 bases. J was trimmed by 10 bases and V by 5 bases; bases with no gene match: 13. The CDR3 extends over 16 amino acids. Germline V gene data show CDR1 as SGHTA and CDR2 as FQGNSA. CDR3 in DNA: TGTGCCAGCAGCCCGACTAGCGGGGTGCCTAATAAAGAGCAGTTCTTC. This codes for CASSPTSGVPNKEQFF. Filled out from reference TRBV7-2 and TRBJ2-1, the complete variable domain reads GAGVSQSPSNKVTEKGKDVELRCDPISGHTALYWYRQSLGQGLEFLIYFQGNSAPDKSGLPSDRFSAERTGGSVSTLTIQRTQQEDSAVYLCASSPTSGVPNKEQFFGPGTRLTVL.

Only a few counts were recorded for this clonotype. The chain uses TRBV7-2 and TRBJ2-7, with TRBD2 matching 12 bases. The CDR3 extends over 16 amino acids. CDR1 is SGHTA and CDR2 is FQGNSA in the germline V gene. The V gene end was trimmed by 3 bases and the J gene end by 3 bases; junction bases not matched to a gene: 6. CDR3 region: CASSFKLAGGIYEQYF. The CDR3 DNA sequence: TGTGCCAGCAGCTTCAAACTAGCGGGAGGAATCTACGAGCAGTACTTC.